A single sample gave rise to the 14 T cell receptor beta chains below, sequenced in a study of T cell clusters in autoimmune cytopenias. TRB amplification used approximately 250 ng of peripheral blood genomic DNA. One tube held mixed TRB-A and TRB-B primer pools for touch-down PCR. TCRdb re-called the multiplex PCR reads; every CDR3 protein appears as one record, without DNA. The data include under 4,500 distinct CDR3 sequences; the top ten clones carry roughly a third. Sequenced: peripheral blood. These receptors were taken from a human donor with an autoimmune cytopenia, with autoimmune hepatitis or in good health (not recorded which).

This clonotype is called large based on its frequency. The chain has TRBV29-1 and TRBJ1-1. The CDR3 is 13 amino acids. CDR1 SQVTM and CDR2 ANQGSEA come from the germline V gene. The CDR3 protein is CSVERQLNTEAFF.

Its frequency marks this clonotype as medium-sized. CDR3 loop: CASSIGVGSYEQYF. The V and J genes are TRBV18 and TRBJ2-7. The germline V gene encodes CDR1 KGHSH and CDR2 LQKENI. This CDR3 is built from 14 residues. The entire variable domain, with the rest obtained from reference TRBV18 and TRBJ2-7, is as follows: NAGVMQNPRHLVRRRGQEARLRCSPMKGHSHVYWYRQLPEEGLKFMVYLQKENIIDESGMPKERFSAEFPKEGPSILRIQQVVRGDSAAYFCASSIGVGSYEQYFGPGTRLTVT.

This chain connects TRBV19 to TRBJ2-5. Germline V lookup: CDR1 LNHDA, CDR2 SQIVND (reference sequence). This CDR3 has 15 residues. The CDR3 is CASSIGSLSQETQYF. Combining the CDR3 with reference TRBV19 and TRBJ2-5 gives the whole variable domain DGGITQSPKYLFRKEGQNVTLSCEQNLNHDAMYWYRQDPGQGLRLIYYSQIVNDFQKGDIAEGYSVSREKKESFPLTVTSAQKNPTAFYLCASSIGSLSQETQYFGPGTRLLVL.

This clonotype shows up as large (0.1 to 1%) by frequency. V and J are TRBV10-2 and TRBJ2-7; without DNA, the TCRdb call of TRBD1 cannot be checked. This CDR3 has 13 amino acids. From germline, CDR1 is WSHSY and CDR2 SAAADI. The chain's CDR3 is CASMDRGAGEQYF.

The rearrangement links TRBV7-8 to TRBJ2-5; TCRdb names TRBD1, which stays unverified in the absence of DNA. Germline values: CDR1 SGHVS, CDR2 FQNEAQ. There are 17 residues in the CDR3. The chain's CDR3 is CASSHNNRGLRQETQYF.

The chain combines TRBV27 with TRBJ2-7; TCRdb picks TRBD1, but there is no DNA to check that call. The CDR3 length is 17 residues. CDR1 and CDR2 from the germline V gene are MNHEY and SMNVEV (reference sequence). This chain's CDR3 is CASSGQGNGRYSYEQYF.

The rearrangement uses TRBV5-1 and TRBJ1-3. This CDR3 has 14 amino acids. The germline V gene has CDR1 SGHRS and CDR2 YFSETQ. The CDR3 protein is CASSLSGAGNTIYF.

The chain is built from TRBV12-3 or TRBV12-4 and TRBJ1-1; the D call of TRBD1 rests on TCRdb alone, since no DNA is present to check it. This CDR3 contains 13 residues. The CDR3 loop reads CASSLRDRREAFF.

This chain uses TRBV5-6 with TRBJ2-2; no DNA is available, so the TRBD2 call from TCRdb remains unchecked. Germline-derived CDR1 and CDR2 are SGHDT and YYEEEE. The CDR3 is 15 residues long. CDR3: CASSLRGLDTGELFF.

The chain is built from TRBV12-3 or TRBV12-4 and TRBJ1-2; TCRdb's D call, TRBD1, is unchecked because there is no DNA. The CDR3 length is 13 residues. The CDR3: CASSFRRDYGYTF.

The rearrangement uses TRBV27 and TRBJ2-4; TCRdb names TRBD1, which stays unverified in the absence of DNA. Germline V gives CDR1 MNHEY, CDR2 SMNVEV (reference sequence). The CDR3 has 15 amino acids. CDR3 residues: CASSFGPGGAGLQYF.

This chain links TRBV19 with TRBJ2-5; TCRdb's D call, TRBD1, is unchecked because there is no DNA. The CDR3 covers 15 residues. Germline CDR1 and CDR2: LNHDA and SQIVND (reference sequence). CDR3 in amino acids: CASSIASTGQETQYF.

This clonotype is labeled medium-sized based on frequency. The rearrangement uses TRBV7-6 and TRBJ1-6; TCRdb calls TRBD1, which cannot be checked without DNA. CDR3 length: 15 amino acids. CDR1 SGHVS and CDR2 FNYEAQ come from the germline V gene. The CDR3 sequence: CASSLVTGGNSPLHF. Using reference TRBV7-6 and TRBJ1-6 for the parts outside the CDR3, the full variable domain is GAGVSQSPRYKVTKRGQDVALRCDPISGHVSLYWYRQALGQGPEFLTYFNYEAQQDKSGLPNDRFSAERPEGSISTLTIQRTEQRDSAMYRCASSLVTGGNSPLHFGNGTRLTVT.

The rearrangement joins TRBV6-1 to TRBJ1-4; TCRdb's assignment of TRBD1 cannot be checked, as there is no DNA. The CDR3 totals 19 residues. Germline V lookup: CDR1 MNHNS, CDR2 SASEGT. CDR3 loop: CASSDRQGALIFLNEKLFF.